The rows below give T cell receptor beta chains drawn from one sample of a study of blood T cells in healthy people across ages. TCRdb re-derived calls from the 5' RACE reads in MiXCR, one entry per CDR3 protein. The sample carries around 800,000 distinct CDR3 sequences, approximately 24% recorded once. This sample was shared with a second study, whose subject was T cells of mothers and their children.

The sample was blood. The source is a boy between 10 and 17 years old in good health. Each CDR3 is given with its conserved first and last residue. D genes are given only for firm matches. Only part of the rows carry a size: once, few, many, or a class if the clone is expanded.

clone_size	v_call	j_call	d_call	cdr3_aa	cdr3_nt
few	TRBV5-8	TRBJ2-7	.	CASSLEMGLNEQYF	TGTGCCAGCAGCTTGGAGATGGGGCTCAACGAGCAGTACTTC
.	TRBV2	TRBJ1-3	.	CATNVGPPNSGNTIYF	TGTGCCACCAACGTGGGACCGCCTAACTCTGGAAACACCATATATTTT
.	TRBV20-1	TRBJ2-3	.	CSASSQDTDTQYF	TGCAGTGCTAGCAGCCAGGACACAGATACGCAGTATTTT
.	TRBV18	TRBJ1-6	.	CASSLVPPDNNNSPLHF	TGTGCCAGCTCACTCGTTCCGCCGGACAACAATAATTCACCCCTCCACTTT
.	TRBV12-3/TRBV12-4	TRBJ2-1	TRBD1	CASRPGGTGVNEQFF	TGTGCCAGCAGACCGGGGGGGACAGGGGTTAATGAGCAGTTCTTC
.	TRBV15	TRBJ2-7	TRBD1	CATSRESGQGYGEQYF	TGTGCCACCAGCAGGGAATCGGGACAGGGATATGGCGAGCAGTACTTC
.	TRBV18	TRBJ1-5	TRBD1	CASSRGQGLEPQHF	TGTGCCAGCTCCCGCGGACAGGGCCTGGAGCCCCAGCATTTT
.	TRBV6-5	TRBJ2-1	TRBD2	CASSYSSSGVAHDEQFF	TGTGCCAGCAGTTACTCCTCTAGCGGGGTCGCTCACGATGAGCAGTTCTTC
.	TRBV3-1	TRBJ2-7	TRBD1	CASSQDIPGTGRTNEQYF	TGTGCCAGCAGCCAAGATATCCCCGGGACAGGTCGTACCAACGAGCAGTACTTC
few	TRBV7-3	TRBJ2-1	TRBD2	CASSWGTSGEGEQFF	TGTGCCAGCAGCTGGGGGACTAGCGGGGAAGGTGAGCAGTTCTTC
.	TRBV29-1	TRBJ1-1	.	CSVGVGGHTEAFF	TGCAGCGTTGGGGTGGGGGGTCACACTGAAGCTTTCTTT
.	TRBV20-1	TRBJ2-1	TRBD2	CSAPLAGGLRPNEQFF	TGCAGTGCCCCACTAGCGGGGGGCCTACGCCCCAATGAGCAGTTCTTC
few	TRBV5-1	TRBJ2-5	TRBD2	CASVQHRLLGGETQYF	TGCGCCAGTGTCCAACACAGGCTCCTCGGGGGGGAGACCCAGTACTTC
.	TRBV6-5	TRBJ2-7	TRBD2	CASSLASGGLSYEQYF	TGTGCCAGCAGTCTAGCTAGCGGGGGGCTGTCCTACGAGCAGTACTTC
few	TRBV7-3	TRBJ2-7	TRBD1	CASSPWGQSYEQYF	TGTGCCAGCAGCCCATGGGGACAGTCCTACGAGCAGTACTTC
.	TRBV6-2/TRBV6-3	TRBJ2-5	.	CASSYTGGGVQETQYF	TGTGCCAGCAGTTATACGGGGGGCGGTGTTCAAGAGACCCAGTACTTC
.	TRBV7-9	TRBJ1-2	.	CASSSPRSGYTF	TGTGCCAGCAGCTCCCCTCGTTCCGGCTACACCTTC
few	TRBV11-2	TRBJ1-6	.	CANSLKPGHTASGPLHF	TGTGCCAACAGCTTAAAGCCGGGACACACGGCCTCGGGACCCCTCCACTTT
.	TRBV5-1	TRBJ2-7	.	CASSLEAGVDYEQYF	TGCGCCAGCAGCTTGGAGGCAGGGGTGGACTACGAGCAGTACTTC
.	TRBV7-2	TRBJ2-1	.	CASSLAGVLNEQFF	TGTGCCAGCAGCCTAGCCGGAGTTTTGAATGAGCAGTTCTTC
few	TRBV30	TRBJ1-6	.	CAWSARDFSPLHF	TGTGCCTGGAGTGCCCGGGACTTTTCACCCCTCCACTTT
.	TRBV24-1	TRBJ2-3	TRBD2	CATQRGGGDTQYF	TGTGCCACCCAGCGGGGGGGAGGAGATACGCAGTATTTT
few	TRBV6-5	TRBJ2-5	TRBD2	CASSYGAGGLGETQYF	TGTGCCAGCAGTTACGGAGCGGGGGGGCTCGGGGAGACCCAGTACTTC
many	TRBV2	TRBJ2-3	.	CASRAQGLRTDTQYF	TGTGCCAGCAGGGCGCAGGGACTGCGCACAGATACGCAGTATTTT
.	TRBV6-5	TRBJ2-7	.	CASSLRERYEQYF	TGTGCCAGCAGTCTCCGGGAGCGCTACGAGCAGTACTTC
.	TRBV7-2	TRBJ2-5	.	CASSLLASQTQYF	TGTGCCAGCAGCTTGCTAGCGTCACAGACCCAGTACTTC
.	TRBV15	TRBJ1-1	.	CATSRVSGGLGGEAFF	TGTGCCACCAGCAGAGTCTCCGGGGGTTTGGGAGGTGAAGCTTTCTTT
few	TRBV29-1	TRBJ1-6	.	CSVGDRSSNSPLHF	TGCAGCGTTGGAGATCGGAGCTCTAATTCACCCCTCCACTTT
once	TRBV15	TRBJ1-1	.	CATSRDPGPGTEAFF	TGTGCCACCAGCAGAGATCCAGGTCCGGGGACTGAAGCTTTCTTT
.	TRBV12-3/TRBV12-4	TRBJ2-2	TRBD1	CASSHTWTGGNTGELFF	TGTGCCAGCAGTCATACCTGGACAGGAGGGAACACCGGGGAGCTGTTTTTT
few	TRBV10-3	TRBJ1-6	.	CAIRATLSMAPLHF	TGTGCCATCAGAGCGACACTCAGTATGGCACCCCTCCACTTT
.	TRBV7-2	TRBJ2-3	.	CASSHRRGHTSTDTQYF	TGTGCCAGCAGTCATCGACGGGGGCATACCTCCACAGATACGCAGTATTTT
few	TRBV20-1	TRBJ2-7	TRBD2	CSASQSGGSYEQYF	TGCAGTGCTAGTCAAAGCGGGGGGTCCTACGAGCAGTACTTC
few	TRBV7-9	TRBJ2-5	.	CASSPRGGARETQYF	TGTGCCAGCAGCCCCCGTGGAGGAGCCAGGGAGACCCAGTACTTC
.	TRBV28	TRBJ1-4	TRBD1	CAIAGTGGEKLFF	TGTGCCATCGCCGGGACAGGGGGGGAAAAACTGTTTTTT
.	TRBV4-1	TRBJ1-1	.	CASSQEAWGNTEAFF	TGCGCCAGCAGCCAAGAGGCGTGGGGGAACACTGAAGCTTTCTTT
.	TRBV6-5	TRBJ1-2	.	CASSYSISGSGYTF	TGTGCCAGCAGTTACTCGATATCAGGGAGTGGCTACACCTTC
.	TRBV19	TRBJ2-1	TRBD2	CASSIDLSGGLYNEQFF	TGTGCCAGTAGTATAGATCTCAGCGGGGGCCTCTACAATGAGCAGTTCTTC
.	TRBV7-9	TRBJ2-1	TRBD1	CASSKDRGRLDEQFF	TGTGCCAGCAGCAAGGACAGGGGGCGTTTGGATGAGCAGTTCTTC
few	TRBV12-3/TRBV12-4	TRBJ1-2	.	CASSSLTGGNGYTF	TGTGCCAGCAGTTCATTGACAGGTGGTAATGGCTACACCTTC
few	TRBV7-3	TRBJ2-1	TRBD1	CASSPSPGQGSSNEQFF	TGTGCCAGCAGCCCCTCCCCGGGACAGGGGAGTAGCAATGAGCAGTTCTTC
few	TRBV12-3/TRBV12-4	TRBJ2-5	.	CASSLWDKGETQYF	TGTGCCAGCAGTTTATGGGACAAAGGAGAGACCCAGTACTTC
few	TRBV6-2/TRBV6-3	TRBJ1-2	.	CASSYVQGYGYTF	TGTGCCAGCAGTTACGTGCAGGGGTATGGCTACACCTTC
few	TRBV12-3/TRBV12-4	TRBJ2-5	.	CASSAGLFEETQYF	TGTGCCAGCAGCGCTGGACTCTTTGAAGAGACCCAGTACTTC
.	TRBV7-3	TRBJ1-2	.	CASSYWGDYGYTF	TGTGCCAGCAGCTATTGGGGGGACTATGGCTACACCTTC
.	TRBV14	TRBJ2-1	.	CASSPSSREQFF	TGTGCCAGCAGCCCTTCATCTAGGGAGCAGTTCTTC
few	TRBV28	TRBJ1-5	.	CASSSGPYSNQPQHF	TGTGCCAGCAGCTCAGGACCCTATAGCAATCAGCCCCAGCATTTT
many	TRBV7-9	TRBJ2-2	TRBD2	CASSLGTSLNTGELFF	TGTGCCAGCAGCCTGGGGACTAGCCTGAACACCGGGGAGCTGTTTTTT
.	TRBV13	TRBJ2-1	TRBD1	CASSFKGAGNEQFF	TGTGCCAGCAGCTTCAAGGGGGCTGGGAATGAGCAGTTCTTC
few	TRBV25-1	TRBJ1-2	.	CASRGSAGYTF	TGTGCCAGCAGGGGGTCTGCCGGCTACACCTTC
.	TRBV7-8	TRBJ1-1	.	CASSVAGTVNTEAFF	TGTGCCAGCAGCGTCGCCGGGACGGTGAACACTGAAGCTTTCTTT
.	TRBV20-1	TRBJ2-5	.	CSARHRDPAGTQYF	TGCAGTGCTAGACACCGGGACCCAGCGGGGACCCAGTACTTC